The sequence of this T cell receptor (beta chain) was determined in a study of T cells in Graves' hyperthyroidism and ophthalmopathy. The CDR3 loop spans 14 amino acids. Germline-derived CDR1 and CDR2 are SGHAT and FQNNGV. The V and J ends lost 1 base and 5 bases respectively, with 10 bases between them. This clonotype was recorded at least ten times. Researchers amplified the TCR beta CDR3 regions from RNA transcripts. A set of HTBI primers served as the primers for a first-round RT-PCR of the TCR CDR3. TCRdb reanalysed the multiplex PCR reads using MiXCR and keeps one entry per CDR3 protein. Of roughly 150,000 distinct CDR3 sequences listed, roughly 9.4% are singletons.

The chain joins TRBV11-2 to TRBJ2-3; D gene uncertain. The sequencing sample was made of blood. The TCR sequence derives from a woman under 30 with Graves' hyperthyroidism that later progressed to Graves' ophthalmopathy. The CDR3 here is CASSLVGRGDTQYF. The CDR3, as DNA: TGTGCCAGCAGCTTAGTGGGCCGAGGAGATACGCAGTATTTT.